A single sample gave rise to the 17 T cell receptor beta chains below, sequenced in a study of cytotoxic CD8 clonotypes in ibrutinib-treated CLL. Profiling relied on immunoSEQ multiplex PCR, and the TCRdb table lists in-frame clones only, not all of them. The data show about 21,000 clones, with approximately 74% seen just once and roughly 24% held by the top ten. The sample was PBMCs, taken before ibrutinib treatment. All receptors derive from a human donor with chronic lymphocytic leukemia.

The CDR3 here is CASRGIGRGTYEQYF. The CDR3, as DNA: TGTGCCAGCAGAGGAATTGGGCGAGGGACCTACGAGCAGTACTTC. The rearrangement uses TRBV25-1 and TRBJ2-7; D might be TRBD2 (5 bases). Germline loops: CDR1 MGHDK, CDR2 SYGVNS. V was trimmed by 6 bases and J by 2 bases, leaving 17 bases between them. The CDR3 loop spans 15 amino acids.

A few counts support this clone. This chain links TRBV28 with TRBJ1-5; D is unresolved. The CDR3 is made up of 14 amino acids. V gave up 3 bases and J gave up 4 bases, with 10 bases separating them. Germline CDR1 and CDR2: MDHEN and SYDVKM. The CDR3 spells CASSFWVLNQPQHF. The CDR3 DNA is TGTGCCAGCAGTTTTTGGGTTTTGAATCAGCCCCAGCATTTT. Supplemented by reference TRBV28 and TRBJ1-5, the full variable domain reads DVKVTQSSRYLVKRTGEKVFLECVQDMDHENMFWYRQDPGLGLRLIYFSYDVKMKEKGDIPEGYSVSREKKERFSLILESASTNQTSMYLCASSFWVLNQPQHFGDGTRLSIL.

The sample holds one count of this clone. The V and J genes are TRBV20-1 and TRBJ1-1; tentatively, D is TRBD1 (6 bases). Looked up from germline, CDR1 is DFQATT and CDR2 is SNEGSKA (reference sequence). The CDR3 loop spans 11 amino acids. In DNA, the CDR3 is TGCAGGGGGGGGGCGAACACTGAAGCTTTCTTT. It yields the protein CRGGANTEAFF.

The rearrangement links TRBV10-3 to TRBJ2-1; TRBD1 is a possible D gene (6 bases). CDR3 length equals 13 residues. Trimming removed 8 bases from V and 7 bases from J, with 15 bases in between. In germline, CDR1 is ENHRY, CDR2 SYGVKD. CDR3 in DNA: TGTGCCATCGGCGCAGGGGCCCCTAATGAGCAGTTCTTC. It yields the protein CAIGAGAPNEQFF.

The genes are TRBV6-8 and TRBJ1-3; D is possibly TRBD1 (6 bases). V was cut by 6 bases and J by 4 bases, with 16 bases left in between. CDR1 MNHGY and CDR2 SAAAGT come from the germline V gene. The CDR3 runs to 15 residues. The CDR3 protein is CASRPQGWFGNTIYF. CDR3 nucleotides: TGTGCCAGCAGGCCACAGGGTTGGTTCGGAAACACCATATATTTT.

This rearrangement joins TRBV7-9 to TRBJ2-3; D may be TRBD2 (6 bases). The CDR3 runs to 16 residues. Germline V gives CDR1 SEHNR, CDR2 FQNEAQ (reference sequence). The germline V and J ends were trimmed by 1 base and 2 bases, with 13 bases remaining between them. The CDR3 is CASSLVWDWDTDTQYF. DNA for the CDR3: TGTGCCAGCAGCTTAGTCTGGGACTGGGACACAGATACGCAGTATTTT. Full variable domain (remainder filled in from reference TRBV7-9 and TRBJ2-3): DTGVSQNPRHKITKRGQNVTFRCDPISEHNRLYWYRQTLGQGPEFLTYFQNEAQLEKSRLLSDRFSAERPKGSFSTLEIQRTEQGDSAMYLCASSLVWDWDTDTQYFGPGTRLTVL.

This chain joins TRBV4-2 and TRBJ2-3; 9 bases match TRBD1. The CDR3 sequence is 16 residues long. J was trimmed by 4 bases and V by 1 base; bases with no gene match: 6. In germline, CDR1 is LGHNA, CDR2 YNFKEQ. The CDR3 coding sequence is TGTGCCAGCAGCCAAGTTCCCACAGGGGGCGCAGATACGCAGTATTTT. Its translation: CASSQVPTGGADTQYF.

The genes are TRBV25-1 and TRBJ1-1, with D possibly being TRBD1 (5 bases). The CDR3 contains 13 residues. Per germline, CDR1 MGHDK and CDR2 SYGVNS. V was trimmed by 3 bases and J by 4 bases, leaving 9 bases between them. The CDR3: CASSERGGTEAFF. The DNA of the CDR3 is TGTGCCAGCAGTGAGAGGGGAGGCACTGAAGCTTTCTTT.

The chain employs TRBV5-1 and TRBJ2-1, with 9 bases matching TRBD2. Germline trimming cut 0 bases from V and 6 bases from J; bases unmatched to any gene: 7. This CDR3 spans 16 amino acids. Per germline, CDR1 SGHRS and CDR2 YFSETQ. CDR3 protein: CASSLDVSGRLNEQFF. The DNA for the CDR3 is TGCGCCAGCAGCTTGGATGTTAGCGGGAGACTCAATGAGCAGTTCTTC.

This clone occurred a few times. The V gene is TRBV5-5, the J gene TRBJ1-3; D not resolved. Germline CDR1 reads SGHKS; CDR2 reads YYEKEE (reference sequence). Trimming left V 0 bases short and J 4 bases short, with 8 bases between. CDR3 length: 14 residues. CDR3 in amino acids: CASSLVGSGNTIYF. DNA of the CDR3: TGTGCCAGCAGCTTGGTAGGGTCAGGAAACACCATATATTTT.

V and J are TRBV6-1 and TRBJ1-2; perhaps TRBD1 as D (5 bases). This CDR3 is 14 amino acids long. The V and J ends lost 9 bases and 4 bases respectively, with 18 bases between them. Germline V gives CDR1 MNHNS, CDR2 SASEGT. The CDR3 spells CASLSREWSYGYTF. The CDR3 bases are TGTGCCAGTCTCTCCAGGGAGTGGAGCTATGGCTACACCTTC.

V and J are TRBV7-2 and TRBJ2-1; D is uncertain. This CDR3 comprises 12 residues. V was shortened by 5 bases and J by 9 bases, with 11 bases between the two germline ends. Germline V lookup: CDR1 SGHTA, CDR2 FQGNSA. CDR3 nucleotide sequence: TGTGCCAGCAGCCGGAAGGCCACTGAGCAGTTCTTC. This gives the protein CASSRKATEQFF.

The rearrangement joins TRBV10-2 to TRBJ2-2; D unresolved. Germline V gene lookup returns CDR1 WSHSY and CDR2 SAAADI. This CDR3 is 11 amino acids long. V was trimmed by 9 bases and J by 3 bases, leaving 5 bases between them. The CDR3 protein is CASGDTGELFF. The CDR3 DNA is TGCGCCAGTGGGGACACCGGGGAGCTGTTTTTT.

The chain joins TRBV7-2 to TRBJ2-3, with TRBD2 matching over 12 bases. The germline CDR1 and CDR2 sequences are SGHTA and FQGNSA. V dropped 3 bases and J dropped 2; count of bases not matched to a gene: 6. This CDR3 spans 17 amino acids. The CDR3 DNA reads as TGTGCCAGCAGCTTTGGTCTAGCGGGAGGGGCCACAGATACGCAGTATTTT. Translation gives CASSFGLAGGATDTQYF.

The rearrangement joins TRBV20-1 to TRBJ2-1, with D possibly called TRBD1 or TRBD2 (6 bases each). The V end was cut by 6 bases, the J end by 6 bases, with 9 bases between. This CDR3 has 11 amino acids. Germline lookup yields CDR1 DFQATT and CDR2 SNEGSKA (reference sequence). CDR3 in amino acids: CSAPGANEQFF. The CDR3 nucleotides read TGCAGTGCCCCGGGGGCCAATGAGCAGTTCTTC.

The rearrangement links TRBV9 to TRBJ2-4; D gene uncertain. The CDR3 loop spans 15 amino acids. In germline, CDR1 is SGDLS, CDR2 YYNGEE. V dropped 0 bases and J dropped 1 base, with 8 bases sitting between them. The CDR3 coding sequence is TGTGCCAGCAGCGTAGGGGGTGAGGCCAAAAACATTCAGTACTTC. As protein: CASSVGGEAKNIQYF.

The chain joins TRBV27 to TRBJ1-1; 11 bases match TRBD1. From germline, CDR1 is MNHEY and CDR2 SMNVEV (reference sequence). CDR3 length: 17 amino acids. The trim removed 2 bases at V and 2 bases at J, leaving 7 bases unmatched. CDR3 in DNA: TGTGCCAGCAGTTTAGGGACAGGGGGGAGAGGAAACACTGAAGCTTTCTTT. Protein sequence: CASSLGTGGRGNTEAFF.